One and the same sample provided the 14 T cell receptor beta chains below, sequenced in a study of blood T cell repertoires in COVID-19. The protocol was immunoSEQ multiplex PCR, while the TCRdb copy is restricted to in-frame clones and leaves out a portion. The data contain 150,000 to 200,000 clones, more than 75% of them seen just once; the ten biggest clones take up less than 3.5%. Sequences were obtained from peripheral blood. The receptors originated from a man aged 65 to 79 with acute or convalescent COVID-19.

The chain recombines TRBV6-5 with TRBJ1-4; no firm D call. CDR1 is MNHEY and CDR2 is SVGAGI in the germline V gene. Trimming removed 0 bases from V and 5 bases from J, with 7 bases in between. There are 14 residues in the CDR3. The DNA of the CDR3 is TGTGCCAGCAGTTACTCTATGGCAAATGAAAAACTGTTTTTT. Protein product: CASSYSMANEKLFF.

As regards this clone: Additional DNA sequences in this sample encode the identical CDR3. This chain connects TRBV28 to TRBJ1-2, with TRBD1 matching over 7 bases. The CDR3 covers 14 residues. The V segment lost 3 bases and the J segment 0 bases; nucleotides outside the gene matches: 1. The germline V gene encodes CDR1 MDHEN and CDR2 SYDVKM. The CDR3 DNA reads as TGTGCCAGCAGTTTCGGGACAGCTAACTATGGCTACACCTTC. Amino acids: CASSFGTANYGYTF.

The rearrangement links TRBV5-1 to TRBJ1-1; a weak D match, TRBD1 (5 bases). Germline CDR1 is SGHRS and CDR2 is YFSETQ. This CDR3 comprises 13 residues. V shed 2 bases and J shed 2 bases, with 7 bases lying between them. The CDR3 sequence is CASSLGDNTEAFF. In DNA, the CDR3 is TGCGCCAGCAGCTTAGGGGATAACACTGAAGCTTTCTTT.

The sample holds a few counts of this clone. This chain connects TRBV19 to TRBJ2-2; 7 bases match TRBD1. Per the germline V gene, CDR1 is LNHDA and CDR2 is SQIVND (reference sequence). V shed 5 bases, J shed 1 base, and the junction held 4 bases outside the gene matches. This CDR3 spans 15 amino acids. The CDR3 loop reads CASSYRQGNTGELFF. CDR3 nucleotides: TGTGCCAGTAGTTACCGACAGGGGAACACCGGGGAGCTGTTTTTT.

In DNA, the CDR3 is TGTGCCAGCAGCTTACTTCTAGCCCAAGAGACCCAGTACTTC. The encoded protein is CASSLLLAQETQYF. The rearrangement uses TRBV5-4 and TRBJ2-5; tentative D call: TRBD2 (5 bases). V gave up 2 bases and J gave up 1 base, with 9 bases separating them. Germline V gives CDR1 SGHNT, CDR2 YYREEE (reference sequence). CDR3 length: 14 residues. Supplemented by reference TRBV5-4 and TRBJ2-5, the full variable domain reads ETGVTQSPTHLIKTRGQQVTLRCSSQSGHNTVSWYQQALGQGPQFIFQYYREEENGRGNFPPRFSGLQFPNYSSELNVNALELDDSALYLCASSLLLAQETQYFGPGTRLLVL.

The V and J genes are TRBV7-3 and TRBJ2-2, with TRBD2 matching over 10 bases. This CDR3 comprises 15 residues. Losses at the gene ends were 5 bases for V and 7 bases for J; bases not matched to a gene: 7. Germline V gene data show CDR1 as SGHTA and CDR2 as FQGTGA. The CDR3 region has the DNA TGTGCCAGCAGCCCCGGGGGACTAGCGTACGGGGAGCTGTTTTTT. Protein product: CASSPGGLAYGELFF.

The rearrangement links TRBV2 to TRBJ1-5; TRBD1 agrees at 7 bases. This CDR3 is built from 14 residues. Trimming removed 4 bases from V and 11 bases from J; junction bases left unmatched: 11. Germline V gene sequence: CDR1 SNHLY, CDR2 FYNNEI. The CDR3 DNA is TGTGCCAGCAGTGTCGGGGCCGCGCAGGGGGCCCAGCATTTT. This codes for CASSVGAAQGAQHF.

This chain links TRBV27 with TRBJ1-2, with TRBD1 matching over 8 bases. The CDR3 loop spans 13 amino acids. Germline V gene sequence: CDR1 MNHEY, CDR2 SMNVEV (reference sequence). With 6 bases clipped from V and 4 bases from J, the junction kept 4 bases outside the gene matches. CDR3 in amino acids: CASSRTGGYGYTF. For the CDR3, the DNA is TGTGCCAGCAGCCGAACAGGGGGCTATGGCTACACCTTC.

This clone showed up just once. CDR3 sequence (DNA): TGCGCCAGCAGCCTTAGCGCCAGCACAGATACGCAGTATTTT. As protein: CASSLSASTDTQYF. This chain links TRBV5-1 with TRBJ2-3; D possibly corresponds to TRBD2 (5 bases). The CDR3 extends over 14 amino acids. Germline V gene lookup returns CDR1 SGHRS and CDR2 YFSETQ. The V and J ends lost 4 bases and 0 bases respectively, with 9 bases between them.

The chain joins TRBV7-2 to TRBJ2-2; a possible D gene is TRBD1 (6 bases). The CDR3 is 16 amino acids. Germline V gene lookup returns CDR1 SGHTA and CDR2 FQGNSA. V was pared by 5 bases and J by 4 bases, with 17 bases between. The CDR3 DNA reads TGTGCCAGCAGCCTCACCTACAGGGACGGCACCGGGGAGCTGTTTTTT. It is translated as CASSLTYRDGTGELFF.

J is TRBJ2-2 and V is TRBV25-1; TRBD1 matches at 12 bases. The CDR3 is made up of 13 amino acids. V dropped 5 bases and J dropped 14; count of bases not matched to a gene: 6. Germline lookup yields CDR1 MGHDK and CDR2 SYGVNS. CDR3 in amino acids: CASSTTGQGALFF. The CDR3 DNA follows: TGTGCCAGCAGTACAACGGGACAGGGGGCCCTGTTTTTT.

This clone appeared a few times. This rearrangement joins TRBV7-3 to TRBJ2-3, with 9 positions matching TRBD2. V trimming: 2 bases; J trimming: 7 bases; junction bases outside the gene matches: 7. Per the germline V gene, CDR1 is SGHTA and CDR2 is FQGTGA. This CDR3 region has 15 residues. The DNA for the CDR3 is TGTGCCAGCAGCTTATTGGCGGGGGGGCTAAATACGCAGTATTTT. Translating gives CASSLLAGGLNTQYF.

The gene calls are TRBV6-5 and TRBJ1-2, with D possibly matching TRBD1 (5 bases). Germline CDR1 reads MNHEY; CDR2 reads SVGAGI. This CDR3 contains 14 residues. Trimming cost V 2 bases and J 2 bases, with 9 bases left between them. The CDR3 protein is CASSYGGGNYGYTF. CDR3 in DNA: TGTGCCAGCAGTTACGGCGGGGGGAACTATGGCTACACCTTC.

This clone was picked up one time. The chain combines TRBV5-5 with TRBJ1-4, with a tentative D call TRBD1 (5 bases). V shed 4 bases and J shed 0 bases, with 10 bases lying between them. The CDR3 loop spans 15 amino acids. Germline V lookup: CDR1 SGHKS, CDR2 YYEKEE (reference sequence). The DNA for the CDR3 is TGTGCCAGCAGCATGGGGCCAACAACTAATGAAAAACTGTTTTTT. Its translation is CASSMGPTTNEKLFF.